The 31 T cell receptor beta chains below all came from one sample that was sequenced in a study of Graves' ophthalmopathy and Graves' hyperthyroidism. The study amplified TCR beta CDR3 regions using RNA transcripts. The first-round RT-PCR employed HTBI primers together with the Qiagen OneStep RT-PCR kit. A multiplex PCR was then performed as the second round. TCRdb re-analysed the multiplex PCR reads in MiXCR, keeping a single row per CDR3 protein. Here the sample spans about 420,000 distinct CDR3 sequences, 20% to 25% being singletons. Sequenced: peripheral blood. The receptors originated from a woman between 18 and 30 years old with stable Graves' hyperthyroidism.

This rearrangement joins TRBV24-1 to TRBJ2-5, with TRBD2 identical over 12 bases. The CDR3 runs to 17 residues. Germline lookup yields CDR1 KGHDR and CDR2 SFDVKD. The V gene end was trimmed by 2 bases and the J gene end by 0 bases; junction bases not matched to a gene: 3. The CDR3 sequence is CATSDSGTSGYQETQYF. In DNA, the CDR3 is TGTGCCACCAGTGATTCGGGGACTAGCGGGTACCAAGAGACCCAGTACTTC.

This clonotype was seen many times. The V call is TRBV7-2, the J call TRBJ1-2; D unclear. CDR1 and CDR2 from the germline V gene are SGHTA and FQGNSA. Trimming cost V 2 bases and J 7 bases, with 14 bases left between them. The length of the CDR3 is 14 residues. CDR3 in DNA: TGTGCCAGCAGCTTAACAGCCTCCCGGGGTGGCTACACCTTC. It encodes CASSLTASRGGYTF.

The chain uses TRBV10-1 and TRBJ2-7; D call uncertain. Trimming removed 3 bases at V and 7 bases at J, with 13 bases between. The CDR3 sequence is 13 residues long. Germline V gene data show CDR1 as WNHNN and CDR2 as SYGVQD (reference sequence). This CDR3 is CASSEWWGSEQYF. DNA for the CDR3: TGCGCCAGCAGTGAATGGTGGGGTTCTGAGCAGTACTTC.

This clonotype appeared once. CDR3 residues: CASSLGQGATYEQYF. CDR3 sequence (DNA): TGTGCCAGCAGTTTGGGCCAGGGGGCGACCTACGAGCAGTACTTC. The V call is TRBV28, the J call TRBJ2-7, with 8 bases lining up with TRBD1. Germline loops: CDR1 MDHEN, CDR2 SYDVKM. The junction had 6 bases not matched to a gene; V was cut back by 3 bases and J by 2 bases. The CDR3 has 15 amino acids.

This clonotype was observed many times. The chain uses TRBV6-2 or TRBV6-3 and TRBJ1-5; no clear D. CDR3 length: 15 amino acids. The V gene's germline CDR1 is MNHEY and CDR2 SVGEGT. V was clipped by 6 bases and J by 0 bases, with 12 bases between them. CDR3 amino acids: CASSSIEYSNQPQHF. The CDR3, as DNA: TGTGCCAGCAGCTCTATAGAATATAGCAATCAGCCCCAGCATTTT.

This clonotype has ten or more counts. The chain employs TRBV12-3 or TRBV12-4 and TRBJ2-5, with a possible D match to TRBD2 (5 bases). V lost 5 bases and J lost 2, with 15 bases in between. The CDR3 sequence is 15 residues long. CDR3 DNA sequence: TGTGCCAGCAGTCCCGGGGTTACTCAACAAGAGACCCAGTACTTC. Protein: CASSPGVTQQETQYF.

This clonotype appeared many times. The genes are TRBV27 and TRBJ2-7, with D possibly TRBD1 on 6 matching bases. Germline CDR1 reads MNHEY; CDR2 reads SMNVEV (reference sequence). Trimming shortened V by 6 bases and J by 3 bases, and 21 bases separated the two germline ends. CDR3 length equals 16 residues. CDR3 residues: CASRYKLSDRDYEQYF. The CDR3 bases are TGTGCCAGCAGATACAAACTTTCGGACAGAGACTACGAGCAGTACTTC.

This clonotype occurred a few times. V usage is TRBV12-3 or TRBV12-4 and J usage is TRBJ1-2; 8 bases align to TRBD1. The CDR3 length is 14 residues. V lost 7 bases, J lost 2 bases, and 6 bases stayed unmatched. The CDR3 nucleotides read TGTGCCAGCAAAATGGGACAGGCAAACTATGGCTACACCTTC. It translates to CASKMGQANYGYTF.

This clonotype has at least ten counts. The J gene is TRBJ2-5, the V gene TRBV10-3; the D gene is possibly TRBD1 (8 bases). Germline CDR1 is ENHRY and CDR2 is SYGVKD. The CDR3 extends over 16 amino acids. V dropped 5 bases and J dropped 5 bases, with 21 bases sitting between them. The CDR3 loop is CAISTSSTGGGETQYF. The CDR3 DNA follows: TGTGCCATCAGTACCTCCTCAACAGGGGGGGGCGAGACCCAGTACTTC.

This clonotype was detected ten times or more. The chain is built from TRBV30 and TRBJ1-1; tentative D call: TRBD1 (6 bases). Germline V lookup: CDR1 GTSNPN, CDR2 SVGIG (reference sequence). The V gene lost 3 bases and the J gene lost 8 bases, with 10 bases spanning the gap. The CDR3 is 11 residues long. This CDR3 reads CAWSATGEAFF. DNA of the CDR3: TGTGCCTGGAGCGCTACAGGGGAAGCTTTCTTT.

This clonotype was counted at least ten times. The chain combines TRBV19 with TRBJ1-5, with 8 nucleotides matching TRBD1. V was pared by 8 bases and J by 6 bases, with 15 bases of the junction left unmatched. The CDR3 is made up of 16 amino acids. The germline gives CDR1 LNHDA, CDR2 SQIVND (reference sequence). The CDR3 nucleotides read TGTGCCAGTTCCCGAACAGGGGGAAGATTAGGTCAGCCCCAGCATTTT. Its translation is CASSRTGGRLGQPQHF.

This clonotype appeared a few times. This chain joins TRBV6-1 and TRBJ2-7; D possibly corresponds to TRBD2 (6 bases). The V end was cut by 6 bases, the J end by 1 base, with 10 bases between. The CDR3 totals 13 residues. Germline V lookup: CDR1 MNHNS, CDR2 SASEGT. The CDR3 spells CASRGLTSYEQYF. The CDR3 DNA is TGTGCCAGCAGGGGACTCACGTCCTACGAGCAGTACTTC.

This clonotype was picked up many times. The rearrangement joins TRBV12-3 or TRBV12-4 to TRBJ2-6, with D tentatively TRBD1 or TRBD2 (6 bases each). The V gene lost 3 bases and the J gene lost 0 bases, with 9 bases spanning the gap. This CDR3 region has 16 residues. The CDR3 loop is CASSLGGSSGANVLTF. The CDR3 DNA reads as TGTGCCAGCAGTTTGGGGGGCAGCTCTGGGGCCAACGTCCTGACTTTC.

This clonotype showed up many times. The chain is built from TRBV19 and TRBJ1-5, with D unresolved. CDR3 length: 13 residues. Germline values: CDR1 LNHDA, CDR2 SQIVND (reference sequence). Trimming took 2 bases from V and 7 from J, leaving 9 bases between them. DNA of the CDR3: TGTGCCAGTAGTATATCCCCAGTACAGCCCCAGCATTTT. Translated: CASSISPVQPQHF.

This clonotype showed up many times. V and J are TRBV12-3 or TRBV12-4 and TRBJ2-7; 14 bases fit TRBD2. This CDR3 is built from 13 residues. The junction had 3 bases not matched to a gene; V was cut back by 8 bases and J by 6 bases. DNA of the CDR3: TGTGCCAGCGGGACTAGCGGGAGTGGCGAGCAGTACTTC. This gives the protein CASGTSGSGEQYF.

This clonotype showed up many times. The chain carries TRBV2 and TRBJ1-2, with TRBD1 matching 8 bases. The CDR3 is 15 amino acids. V gave up 8 bases and J gave up 6 bases; unmatched junction bases: 14. Germline CDR1 reads SNHLY; CDR2 reads FYNNEI. CDR3 sequence (DNA): TGTGCCAGCGGGAACTCCAGGGGGCGCAGCCATGGCTACACCTTC. Encoded protein: CASGNSRGRSHGYTF.

The chain recombines TRBV13 with TRBJ2-7, with 7 bases that match TRBD1. Germline V gene lookup returns CDR1 PRHDT and CDR2 FYEKMQ (reference sequence). The J segment lost 6 bases and the V segment lost 4 bases, leaving 3 bases of the junction unmatched. The CDR3 extends over 12 amino acids. The CDR3 bases are TGTGCCAGCAGCTCGAACAGGGGCGAGCAGTACTTC. Its protein is CASSSNRGEQYF.

This clonotype was picked up many times. The chain is built from TRBV20-1 and TRBJ2-7; D gene unclear. This CDR3 has 13 amino acids. V was pared by 6 bases and J by 3 bases, with 15 bases between. Germline V gene lookup returns CDR1 DFQATT and CDR2 SNEGSKA (reference sequence). The CDR3 loop reads CSASGDEVYEQYF. Written as DNA, the CDR3 is TGCAGTGCAAGTGGTGATGAAGTCTACGAGCAGTACTTC.

As concerns this clonotype: Being one base from a much bigger clone, this may be a read error. The chain is built from TRBV5-1 and TRBJ2-5; D is uncertain. The germline V gene encodes CDR1 SGHRS and CDR2 YFSETQ. This CDR3 region has 13 residues. The CDR3 nucleotides read TGCGCCAGCAGCTTCGACGACCAAGGGACCCAGTACTTC. Amino acids: CASSFDDQGTQYF.

Ten or more counts support this clonotype. The CDR3 DNA reads TGTGCCAGCAGCTCACGGGGTAGCGGGAGATCGAACACCGGGGAGCTGTTTTTT. Amino acid sequence: CASSSRGSGRSNTGELFF. The chain is built from TRBV6-4 and TRBJ2-2, with 9 bases matching TRBD2. The CDR3 has 18 residues. Germline loops: CDR1 MRHNA, CDR2 SNTAGT. Trimming at V came to 6 bases and at J to 0 bases, leaving 11 bases not matched to a gene.

V usage is TRBV29-1 and J usage is TRBJ1-1, with TRBD1 matching over 10 bases. CDR3 length equals 12 residues. The V gene's germline CDR1 is SQVTM and CDR2 ANQGSEA. With 7 bases clipped from V and 4 bases from J, the junction kept 3 bases outside the gene matches. CDR3 region: CSAWDRGTEAFF. CDR3 in DNA: TGCAGCGCCTGGGACAGGGGCACTGAAGCTTTCTTT.

The DNA of the CDR3 is TGTGCCAGCAGTTTGTCCATAGTCGCGTTTCGCTACGAGCAGTACTTC. Translating it yields CASSLSIVAFRYEQYF. The chain couples TRBV27 to TRBJ2-7; no definite D call. The CDR3 is made up of 16 amino acids. Trimming removed 3 bases from V and 3 bases from J, with 18 bases in between. Germline V gene lookup returns CDR1 MNHEY and CDR2 SMNVEV (reference sequence).

This clonotype occurred many times. The rearrangement links TRBV27 to TRBJ2-1; 14 positions match TRBD2. The CDR3 length is 20 residues. Germline assignment: CDR1 MNHEY and CDR2 SMNVEV (reference sequence). The V gene end was trimmed by 4 bases and the J gene end by 0 bases; junction bases not matched to a gene: 11. The CDR3 loop reads CASSSRTSGRSRGSYNEQFF. CDR3 nucleotide sequence: TGTGCCAGCAGTTCCCGGACTAGCGGGAGGTCCCGGGGCTCCTACAATGAGCAGTTCTTC.

This clonotype has ten or more counts. This chain links TRBV2 with TRBJ1-1; D might be TRBD1 (5 bases). With 4 bases removed from V and 2 bases from J, the gap between germline ends came to 8 bases. Germline-derived CDR1 and CDR2 are SNHLY and FYNNEI. The CDR3 contains 13 residues. The CDR3 protein is CASSAGPNTEAFF. CDR3 sequence (DNA): TGTGCCAGCAGTGCAGGGCCTAACACTGAAGCTTTCTTT.

This clonotype was detected ten times or more. This rearrangement joins TRBV6-2 or TRBV6-3 to TRBJ2-7; D gene ambiguous. Trimming stripped 7 bases from V and 12 bases from J, with 25 bases between. The CDR3 totals 14 residues. CDR1 and CDR2 (germline): MNHEY, SVGEGT. The CDR3 sequence: CASNTTPLLSTAYF. Written as DNA, the CDR3 is TGTGCCAGCAACACCACCCCCCTACTGTCCACCGCGTACTTC.

This chain links TRBV7-3 with TRBJ1-1, with a tentative D call TRBD1 (6 bases). The CDR3 covers 15 residues. V lost 5 bases and J 1 base, leaving 14 bases between the germline ends. The V gene's germline CDR1 is SGHTA and CDR2 FQGTGA. CDR3 DNA sequence: TGTGCCAGCAGCCCCGGACAGCATACGAACACTGAAGCTTTCTTT. Amino acids: CASSPGQHTNTEAFF.

This clonotype appeared many times. This chain links TRBV28 with TRBJ2-7, with D possibly TRBD2 on 6 matching bases. This CDR3 has 15 residues. The V gene's germline CDR1 is MDHEN and CDR2 SYDVKM. V lost 5 bases and J lost 0, with 14 bases in between. The CDR3 bases are TGTGCCAGCAGTAGATGGGACTCAAGCTCCTACGAGCAGTACTTC. It is translated as CASSRWDSSSYEQYF.

This clonotype was counted many times. The chain joins TRBV9 to TRBJ2-7; TRBD1 matches at 9 bases. CDR1 is SGDLS and CDR2 is YYNGEE in the germline V gene. J lost 5 bases, V lost 3 bases, and 6 bases had no gene match. The CDR3 consists of 14 residues. The CDR3, as DNA: TGTGCCAGCAGCGCTACAACAGGGGGCGACGAGCAGTACTTC. It translates to CASSATTGGDEQYF.

This clonotype was seen ten or more times. The rearrangement joins TRBV30 to TRBJ2-7; D uncertain. Per germline, CDR1 GTSNPN and CDR2 SVGIG (reference sequence). The CDR3 has 11 amino acids. The ends were cut back, 0 bases at V and 6 bases at J, with 6 bases in the middle. The CDR3 here is CAWSVTGEQYF. The CDR3 DNA sequence: TGTGCCTGGAGTGTTACGGGCGAGCAGTACTTC.

This clonotype has a count of ten or more. The rearrangement joins TRBV3-1 to TRBJ2-2; 11 nucleotides line up with TRBD2. Germline V gene lookup returns CDR1 LGHDT and CDR2 YNNKEL (reference sequence). V trimming: 2 bases; J trimming: 6 bases; junction bases outside the gene matches: 5. The CDR3 has 16 residues. CDR3 in amino acids: CASSQISGRAAGELFF. CDR3 nucleotide sequence: TGTGCCAGCAGCCAAATTAGCGGGAGGGCGGCCGGGGAGCTGTTTTTT.

The chain has TRBV12-3 or TRBV12-4 and TRBJ1-2, with D hard to call. V shed 4 bases and J shed 7 bases, with 19 bases lying between them. The CDR3 is 15 residues long. The CDR3 sequence is CASSSLRANYRGYTF. The DNA for the CDR3 is TGTGCCAGCAGTTCTCTAAGGGCGAATTATCGTGGCTACACCTTC.